The 28 T cell receptor beta chains below were found in one sample sequenced in a study of T cell responses to AZD1222 COVID-19 vaccine. Method: immunoSEQ multiplex PCR; TCRdb's copy keeps in-frame clones and lacks some. The table includes 90,000 to 120,000 clones, nearly 95% detected once. The sequencing here drew on peripheral blood, taken on day 0 of AZD1222 vaccination. These receptors came from an adult in good health.

The table lists this clone with a count of one. The CDR3 spells CAWSILQGRGYTF. CDR3 bases: TGTGCCTGGAGTATCTTACAGGGGCGGGGCTACACCTTC. The V call is TRBV30, the J call TRBJ1-2; TRBD1 matches at 7 bases. CDR3 length equals 13 residues. The germline gives CDR1 GTSNPN, CDR2 SVGIG (reference sequence). The trim removed 2 bases at V and 8 bases at J, leaving 8 bases unmatched.

The chain links TRBV7-2 to TRBJ2-5, with TRBD2 matching over 12 bases. Germline V gives CDR1 SGHTA, CDR2 FQGNSA. The CDR3 is 15 amino acids. J lost 2 bases, V lost 5 bases, and 3 bases had no gene match. The DNA of the CDR3 is TGTGCCAGCAGCACCGGACTAGCGGGGCAAGAGACCCAGTACTTC. It specifies CASSTGLAGQETQYF.

The rearrangement joins TRBV3-1 (or the pseudogene TRBV3-2) to TRBJ2-7, with 12 bases aligning to TRBD2. Germline-derived CDR1 and CDR2 are LGHDT and YNNKEL (reference sequence). This CDR3 region has 17 residues. V gave up 2 bases and J gave up 2 bases; unmatched junction bases: 7. The CDR3 loop reads CASSQTLAGGIAYEQYF. The CDR3 DNA reads TGTGCCAGCAGCCAAACGCTAGCGGGAGGGATAGCCTACGAGCAGTACTTC.

V gene TRBV9 combines with J gene TRBJ1-3, with unresolved D. The CDR3 runs to 15 residues. The germline gives CDR1 SGDLS, CDR2 YYNGEE. Trimming removed 3 bases from V and 1 base from J, with 11 bases in between. The CDR3 here is CASSGPTVSGNTIYF. The CDR3 DNA is TGTGCCAGCAGCGGACCCACAGTGTCTGGAAACACCATATATTTT. Drawing the rest from reference TRBV9 and TRBJ1-3, the complete variable domain is DSGVTQTPKHLITATGQRVTLRCSPRSGDLSVYWYQQSLDQGLQFLIQYYNGEERAKGNILERFSAQQFPDLHSELNLSSLELGDSALYFCASSGPTVSGNTIYFGEGSWLTVV.

The chain uses TRBV6-2 or TRBV6-3 and TRBJ2-7, with D possibly TRBD2 on 5 matching bases. CDR3 length equals 14 residues. V lost 6 bases and J lost 9, with 21 bases in between. Germline V lookup: CDR1 MNHEY, CDR2 SVGEGT. The CDR3 region is CASRPVSDTSGQYF. The CDR3 DNA reads TGTGCCAGCAGGCCTGTTAGCGACACTTCCGGGCAGTACTTC.

This chain joins TRBV5-1 and TRBJ2-1, with D hard to call. Between the trimmed V and J ends, which lost 2 bases and 7 bases, there was a span of 4 bases. Germline V gene sequence: CDR1 SGHRS, CDR2 YFSETQ. This CDR3 has 11 residues. In nucleotides, the CDR3 is TGCGCCAGCAGCTTAGGGAATGAGCAGTTCTTC. Translation: CASSLGNEQFF.

This clone has a single count. V is TRBV6-4 and J is TRBJ2-3; 14 positions agree with TRBD2. The CDR3 spans 15 residues. Per the germline V gene, CDR1 is MRHNA and CDR2 is SNTAGT. The J segment lost 4 bases and the V segment lost 3 bases, leaving 0 bases of the junction unmatched. The CDR3 region has the DNA TGTGCCAGCAGTGAGGGACTAGCGGGAGCAGATACGCAGTATTTT. Its translation is CASSEGLAGADTQYF.

The chain is built from TRBV2 and TRBJ2-1, with 8 positions matching TRBD2. Germline CDR1 is SNHLY and CDR2 is FYNNEI. With 5 bases clipped from V and 7 bases from J, the junction kept 13 bases outside the gene matches. The CDR3 totals 16 residues. Here the CDR3 reads CASSRSGRSVENEQFF. For the CDR3, the DNA is TGTGCCAGCAGTAGAAGCGGGAGATCCGTTGAGAATGAGCAGTTCTTC. Full variable domain (rest looked up from reference TRBV2 and TRBJ2-1): EPEVTQTPSHQVTQMGQEVILRCVPISNHLYFYWYRQILGQKVEFLVSFYNNEISEKSEIFDDQFSVERPDGSNFTLKIRSTKLEDSAMYFCASSRSGRSVENEQFFGPGTRLTVL.

The V and J genes are TRBV7-3 and TRBJ2-5; D possibly corresponds to TRBD1 (5 bases). CDR1 SGHTA and CDR2 FQGTGA come from the germline V gene. With 2 bases removed from V and 4 bases from J, the gap between germline ends came to 8 bases. The CDR3 runs to 13 residues. This chain's CDR3 is CASSLADRETQYF. CDR3 DNA sequence: TGTGCCAGCAGCTTAGCCGACAGAGAGACCCAGTACTTC.

The V and J genes are TRBV7-2 and TRBJ2-5, with 7 bases fitting TRBD1. The CDR3 extends over 14 amino acids. The junction had 17 bases not matched to a gene; V was cut back by 5 bases and J by 14 bases. CDR1 is SGHTA and CDR2 is FQGNSA in the germline V gene. In DNA form, the CDR3 reads TGTGCCAGCAGCGCGCAGACAGGGAGCGCATACCTTTACTTC. Translating gives CASSAQTGSAYLYF. Combining the CDR3 with reference TRBV7-2 and TRBJ2-5 gives the whole variable domain GAGVSQSPSNKVTEKGKDVELRCDPISGHTALYWYRQSLGQGLEFLIYFQGNSAPDKSGLPSDRFSAERTGGSVSTLTIQRTQQEDSAVYLCASSAQTGSAYLYFGPGTRLLVL.

The chain employs TRBV2 and TRBJ2-3; 7 bases map to TRBD2. V shed 6 bases, J shed 4 bases, and the junction held 7 bases outside the gene matches. This CDR3 comprises 14 residues. Germline values: CDR1 SNHLY, CDR2 FYNNEI. This CDR3 reads CASRFQGGSDTQYF. The CDR3 region has the DNA TGTGCCAGCAGGTTTCAGGGAGGGTCAGATACGCAGTATTTT.

This sequence joins TRBV3-1 (or the pseudogene TRBV3-2) and TRBJ1-5; D gene uncertain. The V end lost 5 bases, the J end lost 5 bases, and 7 bases lay between the germline ends. CDR1 is LGHDT and CDR2 is YNNKEL in the germline V gene (reference sequence). The CDR3 covers 12 residues. The CDR3 loop reads CASSDDDQPQHF. The CDR3 nucleotides read TGTGCCAGCAGCGATGATGATCAGCCCCAGCATTTT.

The chain combines TRBV19 with TRBJ2-3, with TRBD2 matching 7 bases. J was trimmed by 4 bases and V by 5 bases; bases with no gene match: 9. CDR1 is LNHDA, CDR2 SQIVND, per germline (reference sequence). CDR3 length: 15 amino acids. Written as DNA, the CDR3 is TGTGCCAGTAGTCCCAAGGCGGGAGTCGCAGATACGCAGTATTTT. This translates into CASSPKAGVADTQYF.

The chain joins TRBV5-5 to TRBJ2-7; D gene uncertain. Trimming took 5 bases from V and 0 from J, leaving 15 bases between them. CDR1 SGHKS and CDR2 YYEKEE come from the germline V gene (reference sequence). This CDR3 contains 15 residues. The CDR3 loop reads CASRRAWTDSYEQYF. The CDR3 coding sequence is TGTGCCAGCAGACGAGCCTGGACGGACTCCTACGAGCAGTACTTC.

The J gene is TRBJ1-1, the V gene TRBV10-2; perhaps TRBD1 as D (6 bases). This CDR3 is 14 amino acids long. V was shortened by 4 bases and J by 3 bases, with 12 bases between the two germline ends. CDR1 WSHSY and CDR2 SAAADI come from the germline V gene. CDR3 sequence reads: CASSGQGGYTEAFF. The CDR3 DNA reads as TGCGCCAGCAGTGGCCAAGGGGGTTACACTGAAGCTTTCTTT.

The chain combines TRBV7-9 with TRBJ2-3, with no clear D. The germline V and J ends were trimmed by 8 bases and 4 bases, with 10 bases remaining between them. This CDR3 contains 12 residues. Germline CDR1 SEHNR, CDR2 FQNEAQ (reference sequence). The CDR3 DNA reads as TGTGCCAGCGCCCTTGCCCCAGATACGCAGTATTTT. Translating gives CASALAPDTQYF.

This chain links TRBV19 with TRBJ2-5, with 11 bases matching TRBD1. CDR3 length equals 14 residues. Trimming took 6 bases from V and 4 from J; bases not matched to a gene: 4. Germline CDR1 reads LNHDA; CDR2 reads SQIVND (reference sequence). The CDR3 nucleotides are TGTGCCAGTAGCCGGACAGGGGGCAGAGAGACCCAGTACTTC. Translation gives CASSRTGGRETQYF.

This clone was recorded a few times. This rearrangement joins TRBV7-9 to TRBJ2-5; D possibly corresponds to TRBD1 (5 bases). Germline V CDR1 and CDR2: SEHNR, FQNEAQ (reference sequence). This CDR3 has 15 amino acids. V lost 3 bases and J 4 bases, leaving 15 bases between the germline ends. CDR3 nucleotide sequence: TGTGCCAGCAGCTTTGGTGGTGCAGGGCGAGAGACCCAGTACTTC. This gives the protein CASSFGGAGRETQYF.

V and J are TRBV5-4 and TRBJ2-3, with 11 bases that match TRBD2. This CDR3 is built from 16 residues. The V gene's germline CDR1 is SGHNT and CDR2 YYREEE (reference sequence). The V segment lost 3 bases and the J segment 2 bases; nucleotides outside the gene matches: 5. The CDR3 spells CASSSRSGRVTDTQYF. The CDR3 bases are TGTGCCAGCAGCTCGCGTAGCGGGAGGGTCACAGATACGCAGTATTTT.

This rearrangement joins TRBV2 to TRBJ1-1; no clear D gene. Deletions cut 9 bases from V and 2 bases from J, with 13 bases between. This CDR3 has 13 residues. The germline CDR1 and CDR2 sequences are SNHLY and FYNNEI. CDR3 loop: CAREVAPNTEAFF. DNA of the CDR3: TGTGCCAGAGAAGTTGCCCCTAACACTGAAGCTTTCTTT.

This chain connects TRBV6-5 to TRBJ2-7; TRBD2 aligns across 7 bases. Trimming at V came to 7 bases and at J to 0 bases, leaving 9 bases not matched to a gene. This CDR3 has 15 amino acids. Germline CDR1 and CDR2: MNHEY and SVGAGI. The CDR3 loop reads CASTRLAGPSYEQYF. The CDR3 DNA reads TGTGCCAGCACGCGACTAGCCGGACCCTCCTACGAGCAGTACTTC.

This chain links TRBV5-6 with TRBJ1-1; TRBD1 matches at 9 bases. With V trimmed by 4 bases and J by 7 bases, 20 bases remained unmatched. Germline values: CDR1 SGHDT, CDR2 YYEEEE. The CDR3 has 18 amino acids. In DNA form, the CDR3 reads TGTGCCAGCAGCAGATTGAAAGGACAGGGGTTTCGTCAATTTGAAGCTTTCTTT. Amino acids: CASSRLKGQGFRQFEAFF.

The chain employs TRBV12-5 and TRBJ2-7; D not resolved. This CDR3 has 14 residues. The V and J ends lost 1 base and 3 bases respectively, with 10 bases between them. Looked up from germline, CDR1 is LGHNT and CDR2 is FRNRAP. For the CDR3, the DNA is TGTGCTAGTGGTTTGGGTCGCAAGGACTACGAGCAGTACTTC. It specifies CASGLGRKDYEQYF.

The chain couples TRBV19 to TRBJ2-2; D perhaps matches TRBD2 (6 bases). CDR3 length: 15 residues. Between the trimmed V and J ends, which lost 2 bases and 7 bases, there was a span of 14 bases. CDR1 and CDR2 from the germline V gene are LNHDA and SQIVND (reference sequence). The DNA of the CDR3 is TGTGCCAGTAGTATATACTGGCGGGAAGTCGGGGAGCTGTTTTTT. This gives the protein CASSIYWREVGELFF.

V usage is TRBV11-1 and J usage is TRBJ2-1; 8 bases align to TRBD2. The length of the CDR3 is 16 residues. J gave up 6 bases and V 1 base, and 8 bases lay outside the gene matches. CDR1 SGHAT and CDR2 FQDESV come from the germline V gene (reference sequence). CDR3 sequence (DNA): TGTGCCAGCAGCTTAGAAGTTTTTGCGGGAGGCAATGAGCAGTTCTTC. It encodes CASSLEVFAGGNEQFF. The whole variable domain, remainder taken from reference TRBV11-1 and TRBJ2-1, is EAEVAQSPRYKITEKSQAVAFWCDPISGHATLYWYRQILGQGPELLVQFQDESVVDDSQLPKDRFSAERLKGVDSTLKIQPAELGDSAMYLCASSLEVFAGGNEQFFGPGTRLTVL.

The V gene is TRBV14, the J gene TRBJ2-3, with D perhaps TRBD2 (6 bases). Germline CDR1 SGHDN, CDR2 FVKESK. CDR3 length: 15 amino acids. The V gene lost 6 bases and the J gene lost 0 bases, with 13 bases spanning the gap. In DNA form, the CDR3 reads TGTGCCAGCAGGCGGGGACGCCTAAGCACAGATACGCAGTATTTT. Translation: CASRRGRLSTDTQYF.

This clone was seen once. The chain has TRBV24-1 and TRBJ1-2; 9 nucleotides match TRBD1. This CDR3 has 14 amino acids. J lost 1 base, V lost 7 bases, and 3 bases had no gene match. Germline CDR1 and CDR2: KGHDR and SFDVKD. The CDR3 DNA is TGTGCCACCAGGGGGACAGGGATTAACTATGGCTACACCTTC. Amino acids: CATRGTGINYGYTF.

This clone was seen just once. V gene TRBV4-2 combines with J gene TRBJ1-1; D is perhaps TRBD1 (6 bases). V was cut by 1 base and J by 6 bases, with 15 bases left in between. The CDR3 extends over 15 amino acids. CDR1 LGHNA and CDR2 YNFKEQ come from the germline V gene. Written as DNA, the CDR3 is TGTGCCAGCAGCCAAGGGGTAGGGGGTGATCCTGAAGCTTTCTTT. It yields the protein CASSQGVGGDPEAFF.